The source of this TCR beta chain is a study of shared clonotypes between healthy human individuals. The V gene end was trimmed by 1 base and the J gene end by 2 bases; junction bases not matched to a gene: 6. Germline values: CDR1 MGHRA, CDR2 YSYEKL. This CDR3 is 18 amino acids long. Generated by immunoSEQ multiplex PCR, the TCRdb table keeps only in-frame clones and is missing some. The table shows over a million clones, with 96% occurring only once. Study results and caveats: Few donors restricted represented genetic and exposure-history diversity. Generation probabilities of non-shared clonotypes were lower (relative to those shared by all four donors). Despite large depth, rarefaction showed incomplete sorted-subset sequencing.

Concerning this clone: Its antigen is as yet unknown.

The J gene is TRBJ2-2, the V gene TRBV4-1; TRBD2 aligns across 11 bases. The sequenced sample was naive CD4+ T cells sorted from blood. The subset denotes: CD45RA+ positively selected. The TCR comes from a man aged 30 to 39 in good health. The chain's CDR3 is CASSQVSLAGGNTGELFF. CDR3 coding DNA: TGCGCCAGCAGCCAAGTGAGCCTAGCGGGAGGTAACACCGGGGAGCTGTTTTTT.